The next 21 T cell receptor beta chains were all read from a single sample in a study of blood T cell repertoires in COVID-19. The data were produced by immunoSEQ multiplex PCR, yet TCRdb's version contains in-frame clones alone and is incomplete. The sample lists about 270,000 clones; approximately 90% were seen once. The sample was PBMCs or T cells enriched from blood (not recorded which). The receptors stem from a middle-aged man who had been exposed to COVID-19.

The genes are TRBV15 and TRBJ1-1; 8 positions agree with TRBD1. The V and J ends lost 9 bases and 1 base, in that order; junction bases with no gene match: 4. CDR3 size: 13 residues. The V gene's germline CDR1 is LNHNV and CDR2 YYDKDF (reference sequence). The CDR3 nucleotides are TGTGCCACAAATACAGGGGGGAACACTGAAGCTTTCTTT. This codes for CATNTGGNTEAFF.

The CDR3 loop is CASSQGTGGNNEQFF. Written as DNA, the CDR3 is TGTGCCAGCAGCCAAGGAACCGGAGGGAACAATGAGCAGTTCTTC. The genes are TRBV3-1 (or the pseudogene TRBV3-2) and TRBJ2-1, with D possibly being TRBD2 (6 bases). Trimming removed 1 base at V and 5 bases at J, with 12 bases between. This CDR3 region has 15 residues. Germline assignment: CDR1 LGHDT and CDR2 YNNKEL (reference sequence).

This rearrangement joins TRBV12-3 or TRBV12-4 to TRBJ1-2, with TRBD1 as a possible D gene (5 bases). Trimming took off 3 bases at V and 4 bases at J, with 9 bases between the two ends. CDR3 length: 13 amino acids. Here the CDR3 reads CASSFVRGYGYTF. The DNA for the CDR3 is TGTGCCAGCAGTTTCGTAAGGGGCTATGGCTACACCTTC.

The chain has TRBV10-3 and TRBJ1-6, with TRBD1 matching over 7 bases. The CDR3 consists of 14 residues. J was trimmed by 8 bases and V by 5 bases; bases with no gene match: 6. Germline-derived CDR1 and CDR2 are ENHRY and SYGVKD. CDR3 residues: CAISWGQRDSPLHF. The CDR3 DNA is TGTGCCATCAGTTGGGGACAGAGGGATTCACCCCTCCACTTT.

The chain recombines TRBV27 with TRBJ1-1; D call uncertain. Trimming cost V 1 base and J 5 bases, with 11 bases left between them. This CDR3 has 14 amino acids. Germline V gene data show CDR1 as MNHEY and CDR2 as SMNVEV (reference sequence). In DNA, the CDR3 is TGTGCCAGCAGTTTATACCCCGGAGGTACTGAAGCTTTCTTT. This encodes CASSLYPGGTEAFF.

The chain employs TRBV11-3 and TRBJ1-2; D uncertain. Between the trimmed V and J ends, which lost 5 bases and 2 bases, there was a span of 9 bases. CDR3 length: 13 amino acids. Looked up from germline, CDR1 is SGHNT and CDR2 is YENEEA. The CDR3 DNA sequence: TGTGCCAGCAGCCACAGCTTGAACTATGGCTACACCTTC. Amino acid sequence: CASSHSLNYGYTF.

The J gene is TRBJ1-6, the V gene TRBV9, with TRBD1 as a possible D gene (6 bases). Germline lookup yields CDR1 SGDLS and CDR2 YYNGEE. Trimming removed 5 bases from V and 6 bases from J, with 12 bases in between. CDR3 length: 14 amino acids. This CDR3 is CASSDGQSNSPLHF. The CDR3 coding sequence is TGTGCCAGCAGTGACGGACAGAGTAATTCACCCCTCCACTTT.

The chain links TRBV19 to TRBJ1-1; D might be TRBD1 (5 bases). The germline V and J ends were trimmed by 5 bases and 4 bases, with 8 bases remaining between them. Germline values: CDR1 LNHDA, CDR2 SQIVND (reference sequence). The CDR3 totals 12 residues. CDR3 nucleotides: TGTGCCAGTAGTCAGGGTCCCACTGAAGCTTTCTTT. Amino acids: CASSQGPTEAFF.

The chain carries TRBV30 and TRBJ1-2; D gene ambiguous. This CDR3 is 15 amino acids long. CDR1 is GTSNPN, CDR2 SVGIG, per germline (reference sequence). Deletions cut 2 bases from V and 7 bases from J, with 20 bases between. As DNA, the CDR3 is TGTGCCTGGAGTAACAGAGGGCGCGGACGGGGTGGCTACACCTTC. It translates to CAWSNRGRGRGGYTF.

The chain couples TRBV29-1 to TRBJ1-2; D is unresolved. The CDR3 runs to 12 residues. Per the germline V gene, CDR1 is SQVTM and CDR2 is ANQGSEA. Trimming pared 0 bases from V and 8 bases from J, leaving 10 bases between. The CDR3 reads CSVEESGRGYTF. The DNA of the CDR3 is TGCAGCGTTGAAGAAAGCGGACGCGGCTACACCTTC.

This chain connects TRBV7-3 to TRBJ1-1; the match to TRBD1 covers 8 bases. V gave up 5 bases and J gave up 5 bases; unmatched junction bases: 7. The CDR3 runs 14 residues. Germline V lookup: CDR1 SGHTA, CDR2 FQGTGA. Written as DNA, the CDR3 is TGTGCCAGCAGCCCAACAGGGGGGGAGACTGAAGCTTTCTTT. Amino acids: CASSPTGGETEAFF.

This chain links TRBV10-3 with TRBJ2-2; 10 bases are shared with TRBD1. This CDR3 is 16 amino acids long. The germline V gene has CDR1 ENHRY and CDR2 SYGVKD. The V segment lost 4 bases and the J segment 6 bases; nucleotides outside the gene matches: 8. In DNA, the CDR3 is TGTGCCATCAGTGTGACCCCGGGGACAGGGGCCGGGGAGCTGTTTTTT. Its protein is CAISVTPGTGAGELFF.

CDR3 bases: TGTGCCAGCAGCTCCTTAGCGGGAGGTGGAACCGGGGAGCTGTTTTTT. Translation: CASSSLAGGGTGELFF. The rearrangement links TRBV7-2 to TRBJ2-2; 10 nucleotides match TRBD2. Per the germline V gene, CDR1 is SGHTA and CDR2 is FQGNSA. V lost 4 bases, J lost 5 bases, and 7 bases stayed unmatched. This CDR3 is built from 16 residues. Looking up the rest from reference TRBV7-2 and TRBJ2-2 gives the full variable domain: GAGVSQSPSNKVTEKGKDVELRCDPISGHTALYWYRQSLGQGLEFLIYFQGNSAPDKSGLPSDRFSAERTGGSVSTLTIQRTQQEDSAVYLCASSSLAGGGTGELFFGEGSRLTVL.

This chain connects TRBV18 to TRBJ1-2; D ambiguous. The CDR3 contains 17 residues. Trimming pared 5 bases from V and 4 bases from J, leaving 23 bases between. Per the germline V gene, CDR1 is KGHSH and CDR2 is LQKENI. CDR3 residues: CASSVNSGGESGYGYTF. The CDR3 DNA follows: TGTGCCAGCTCAGTAAATTCCGGCGGAGAGTCTGGCTATGGCTACACCTTC.

The V call is TRBV6-5, the J call TRBJ1-3; tentative D call: TRBD1 (6 bases). The CDR3 extends over 16 amino acids. Germline values: CDR1 MNHEY, CDR2 SVGAGI. Between the trimmed V and J ends, which lost 0 bases and 0 bases, there was a span of 9 bases. In DNA, the CDR3 is TGTGCCAGCAGTTACTCGACAGGCCCCTCTGGAAACACCATATATTTT. Amino acid sequence: CASSYSTGPSGNTIYF.

This clone was counted a single time. This chain uses TRBV20-1 with TRBJ1-3, with TRBD1 matching 8 bases. CDR1 and CDR2 (germline): DFQATT, SNEGSKA (reference sequence). The ends lost 3 bases at V and 2 bases at J; junction bases unmatched: 9. This CDR3 spans 16 amino acids. The CDR3 is CSASRGSGGTGNTIYF. For the CDR3, the DNA is TGCAGTGCTAGTAGGGGATCAGGGGGCACTGGAAACACCATATATTTT.

This clone was seen once. V and J are TRBV24-1 and TRBJ2-7, with D possibly matching TRBD1 (6 bases). Per the germline V gene, CDR1 is KGHDR and CDR2 is SFDVKD. Trimming shortened V by 2 bases and J by 1 base, and 8 bases separated the two germline ends. This CDR3 spans 14 amino acids. The CDR3: CATSDSDRSYEQYF. CDR3 sequence (DNA): TGTGCCACCAGTGATTCGGACAGATCCTACGAGCAGTACTTC.

The genes are TRBV30 and TRBJ2-5; 12 nucleotides agree with TRBD2. J was trimmed by 2 bases and V by 7 bases; bases with no gene match: 8. The CDR3 runs to 15 residues. Germline CDR1 GTSNPN, CDR2 SVGIG (reference sequence). CDR3: CAFSPTSGGQETQYF. The CDR3, as DNA: TGTGCCTTCTCCCCGACTAGCGGGGGACAAGAGACCCAGTACTTC.

The rearrangement links TRBV28 to TRBJ1-6; 8 bases are shared with TRBD1. Germline values: CDR1 MDHEN, CDR2 SYDVKM. The CDR3 runs 15 residues. With 6 bases clipped from V and 5 bases from J, the junction kept 6 bases outside the gene matches. The CDR3 spells CASRRQGTDNSPLHF. The CDR3 bases are TGTGCCAGCAGGCGACAGGGGACGGATAATTCACCCCTCCACTTT.

This clone was seen just once. V is TRBV2 and J is TRBJ1-3, with no clear D. Germline V gene sequence: CDR1 SNHLY, CDR2 FYNNEI. Deletions cut 6 bases from V and 7 bases from J, with 13 bases between. This CDR3 spans 13 amino acids. CDR3 nucleotide sequence: TGTGCCAGCAGCGAGGGCTCTTGGAACACCATATATTTT. Translated, it gives CASSEGSWNTIYF.

The chain recombines TRBV11-3 with TRBJ2-3; maybe TRBD2 (5 bases). Germline V gives CDR1 SGHNT, CDR2 YENEEA. Between the trimmed V and J ends, which lost 4 bases and 1 base, there was a span of 9 bases. CDR3 size: 14 residues. CDR3 in DNA: TGTGCCAGCAGCTCTACAGCGGGCACAGATACGCAGTATTTT. Amino acids: CASSSTAGTDTQYF.